One sample yielded the 6 T cell receptor beta chains listed below, sequenced in a study of long-term antiretroviral therapy in people with HIV. Survey-level resolution applied to immunoSEQ assay v3.0. Assay used: immunoSEQ multiplex PCR; TCRdb lists only in-frame clones, some missing. This sample carries about 36,000 clones, around three quarters of them seen once, and the ten largest clones take less than 6%. The sample here was unsorted PBMCs, taken 3.4 years after starting antiretroviral therapy. These receptors originate from a young man with HIV.

The chain is built from TRBV6-1 and TRBJ2-1; TRBD2 matches 7 bases. This CDR3 has 13 amino acids. Germline V gene sequence: CDR1 MNHNS, CDR2 SASEGT. The ends lost 8 bases at V and 1 base at J; junction bases unmatched: 2. CDR3 coding DNA: TGTGCCAGCCAGCGGGAATCCTACAATGAGCAGTTCTTC. Residues: CASQRESYNEQFF.

The V gene is TRBV9, the J gene TRBJ1-4; D uncertain. The germline gives CDR1 SGDLS, CDR2 YYNGEE. V was clipped by 0 bases and J by 3 bases, with 12 bases between them. CDR3 length: 16 amino acids. This chain's CDR3 is CASSVASGSPNEKLFF. DNA for the CDR3: TGTGCCAGCAGCGTAGCTTCCGGCAGTCCTAATGAAAAACTGTTTTTT.

CDR3 amino acids: CASNEGWRGAAGGSYEQYF. The CDR3 DNA follows: TGTGCCAGCAACGAGGGGTGGAGGGGAGCAGCGGGAGGGTCCTACGAGCAGTACTTC. V gene TRBV28 combines with J gene TRBJ2-7; 10 nucleotides line up with TRBD2. V was clipped by 7 bases and J by 1 base; unmatched bases: 19. This CDR3 contains 19 residues. CDR1 and CDR2 (germline): MDHEN, SYDVKM.

The gene calls are TRBV5-8 and TRBJ1-5; 10 bases are shared with TRBD1. Germline V gene lookup returns CDR1 SGHTS and CDR2 YDEGEE. V gave up 4 bases and J gave up 4 bases; unmatched junction bases: 5. The length of the CDR3 is 15 residues. CDR3 region: CASSPGTGVNQPQHF. For the CDR3, the DNA is TGTGCCAGCAGCCCCGGGACAGGGGTTAATCAGCCCCAGCATTTT.

The chain joins TRBV28 to TRBJ2-3; D is ambiguous. The CDR3 length is 14 residues. From germline, CDR1 is MDHEN and CDR2 SYDVKM. V dropped 4 bases and J dropped 0 bases, with 8 bases sitting between them. CDR3 nucleotides: TGTGCCAGCAGTTATGGGGATAGCACAGATACGCAGTATTTT. Protein sequence: CASSYGDSTDTQYF.

This chain links TRBV7-9 with TRBJ2-2, with D unresolved. The CDR3 length is 14 residues. The V and J ends lost 0 bases and 7 bases respectively, with 9 bases between them. Germline V lookup: CDR1 SEHNR, CDR2 FQNEAQ (reference sequence). CDR3 sequence (DNA): TGTGCCAGCAGCTTAGCGGGATCCGGCGGGGAGCTGTTTTTT. This sequence encodes CASSLAGSGGELFF.